What follows describes a single TCR beta chain. Its antigen is not yet known. It has no much larger one-base neighbor in the sample; base qualities were not kept. Each collaborating institution followed its own protocols to collect whole blood in K2EDTA tubes. For TCRbeta analysis, collaborators shipped samples as frozen whole blood, isolated PBMCs, or DNA extracted from either of those sample types. The CDR3 spans 16 residues, from the cysteine through the phenylalanine. The read is trimmed to its CDR3 DNA, 48 bases read in frame from base 1. CDR1 LNHDA and CDR2 SQIVND are derived from the germline V gene (reference sequence). Trimming removed 9 bases from V and 1 base from J; the gene matches leave 14 bases unexplained. This entry belongs to a study of blood T cell repertoires in COVID-19 (dated by TCRdb to 2020 to 2021). Regarding the study in general: The collaborator samples originated in the United States, Italy and Spain and spanned the acute and convalescent phases of COVID-19. A de-identified subject ID, COVID-19 status, age in years and sex were almost always included in the sample metadata. The dataset comprised deeply sampled blood TCRbeta repertoires from subjects exposed to, actively infected with, or recovered from COVID-19. The samples were drawn from two sources: the first 160 participants of the ongoing ImmuneRACE study, and 950 to 1,500 subjects contributed by 6 global collaborators. Where available, HLA class I and class II types were taken from metadata supplied by the sample provider and were not determined by assay-based typing. A freely available public database, intended as a resource for researchers studying the immune response to SARS-CoV-2, is where the repertoires were released. The prospective study material was composed of cDNA or gDNA derived from T cells, B-cell-depleted T cells, or PBMCs.

TCRbeta CDR3 regions were amplified from genomic DNA by means of the immunoSEQ Assay, a bias-controlled multiplex PCR. The authors' pipeline ran thus. The number of nucleated cells in each sample was estimated by amplification of reference gene primers within the assay. To quantify the absolute abundance of each unique TCRbeta CDR3 rearrangement, sequence reads were collapsed and filtered. For each sample, productive Simpson clonality was calculated as the square root of Simpson's diversity index across productive rearrangements. TCRdb carries this immuneACCESS record with in-frame sequences only. Its versions omit some clonotypes, under half of them owing to an unresolved V gene in the studies checked, with the rest unexplained. V and J calls plus clone size are reproduced from that table; the DNA served to infer D and trimming. This sample has about 210,000 clones in its table, and 82% of those were observed once. Jointly, the top ten make up approximately 12% of the sample.

Results the study describes overall, beyond this receptor: The amount of clinical and demographic metadata varied by source and participant and was provided uncurated.

Recombination connected TRBV19 to TRBJ1-1; the junction holds 7 bases that match TRBD1. The sequencing sample was made of peripheral blood. The clonotype comes from a woman in her thirties or forties with acute or convalescent COVID-19. The CDR3 loop reads CASKDRAFPTNTEAFF. The bases are TGTGCCAGCAAAGACAGGGCTTTCCCCACGAACACTGAAGCTTTCTTT.